The rows below give T cell receptor beta chains drawn from one sample of a study of T cell changes during pregnancy in multiple sclerosis. Assay: immunoSEQ multiplex PCR; the TCRdb copy retains only in-frame clones and omits some. The sample comprises around 36,000 clones, roughly nine tenths of which are singletons, and 7.8% rests with the top ten. Specimen: CD8+ T cells from peripheral blood mononuclear cells, collected before pregnancy. These receptors all come from a female donor with multiple sclerosis, enrolled in a pregnancy study. The CDR3 runs from the conserved cysteine through the conserved F or W. The order of the fields is V gene, J gene, clone size, D gene, CDR3 protein, CDR3 DNA. A D gene is named only where the DNA matches it firmly. Clone sizes are given selectively: once, few, many, or a class where the clone is expanded.

v_call: TRBV28
j_call: TRBJ2-1
clone_size: NA
d_call: TRBD2
cdr3_aa: CASSSTRTRGEQFF
cdr3_nt: TGTGCCAGCAGTTCAACTCGGACTAGAGGTGAGCAGTTCTTC

v_call: TRBV4-2
j_call: TRBJ1-1
clone_size: NA
d_call: NA
cdr3_aa: CASSQDPGAGNTEAFF
cdr3_nt: TGTGCCAGCAGCCAAGATCCTGGGGCAGGTAACACTGAAGCTTTCTTT

v_call: TRBV21-1
j_call: TRBJ2-5
clone_size: NA
d_call: NA
cdr3_aa: CASSKGTSWGEETQYF
cdr3_nt: TGTGCCAGCAGCAAGGGGACTAGCTGGGGAGAAGAGACCCAGTACTTC

v_call: TRBV27
j_call: TRBJ1-5
clone_size: NA
d_call: NA
cdr3_aa: CASSQLGGGYQPQHF
cdr3_nt: TGTGCCAGCAGTCAACTTGGGGGCGGGTATCAGCCCCAGCATTTT

v_call: TRBV27
j_call: TRBJ2-2
clone_size: NA
d_call: NA
cdr3_aa: CASSHAGFEDPGELFF
cdr3_nt: TGTGCCAGCAGTCATGCAGGGTTTGAGGATCCCGGGGAGCTGTTTTTT

v_call: TRBV29-1
j_call: TRBJ2-7
clone_size: NA
d_call: TRBD2
cdr3_aa: CSAARDYGYEQYF
cdr3_nt: TGCAGTGCAGCCCGGGACTATGGGTACGAGCAGTACTTC

v_call: TRBV5-4
j_call: TRBJ2-7
clone_size: NA
d_call: NA
cdr3_aa: CASRRSGMETYEQYF
cdr3_nt: TGTGCCAGCAGACGATCCGGGATGGAGACCTACGAGCAGTACTTC

v_call: TRBV27
j_call: TRBJ1-3
clone_size: NA
d_call: NA
cdr3_aa: CASRRGGGSSGNTIYF
cdr3_nt: TGTGCCAGCAGGAGGGGCGGGGGAAGCTCTGGAAACACCATATATTTT

v_call: TRBV14
j_call: TRBJ1-2
clone_size: NA
d_call: NA
cdr3_aa: CASSQTDRHGYTF
cdr3_nt: TGTGCCAGCAGCCAAACCGACAGGCATGGCTACACCTTC

v_call: TRBV7-2
j_call: TRBJ2-1
clone_size: NA
d_call: NA
cdr3_aa: CASGISGVDNEQFF
cdr3_nt: TGTGCCAGCGGGATTAGCGGAGTCGACAATGAGCAGTTCTTC

v_call: TRBV27
j_call: TRBJ2-1
clone_size: NA
d_call: TRBD1
cdr3_aa: CASRPGQGNEQFF
cdr3_nt: TGTGCCAGCAGACCCGGACAGGGCAATGAGCAGTTCTTC

v_call: TRBV2
j_call: TRBJ1-2
clone_size: NA
d_call: TRBD1
cdr3_aa: CASSEWDRVHGYTF
cdr3_nt: TGTGCCAGCAGTGAATGGGACAGGGTACATGGCTACACCTTC

v_call: TRBV7-6
j_call: TRBJ2-1
clone_size: NA
d_call: TRBD2
cdr3_aa: CASSYRTSGRHNEQFF
cdr3_nt: TGTGCCAGCAGCTACCGGACTAGCGGGAGACACAATGAGCAGTTCTTC

v_call: TRBV28
j_call: TRBJ2-2
clone_size: NA
d_call: NA
cdr3_aa: CAIPERYTGELFF
cdr3_nt: TGTGCCATCCCTGAGAGATACACCGGGGAGCTGTTTTTT

v_call: TRBV19
j_call: TRBJ2-7
clone_size: NA
d_call: TRBD1
cdr3_aa: CASGSGGSYEQYF
cdr3_nt: TGTGCCAGTGGATCAGGGGGCAGCTACGAGCAGTACTTC

v_call: TRBV30
j_call: TRBJ2-1
clone_size: once
d_call: NA
cdr3_aa: CAWSPSGLQFF
cdr3_nt: TGTGCCTGGAGCCCCAGCGGTCTACAGTTCTTC

v_call: TRBV2
j_call: TRBJ1-2
clone_size: medium-sized
d_call: NA
cdr3_aa: CAAGPFTF
cdr3_nt: TGTGCCGCGGGGCCTTTCACCTTC

v_call: TRBV4-1
j_call: TRBJ2-7
clone_size: NA
d_call: TRBD2
cdr3_aa: CASSQDRSGRSYEQYF
cdr3_nt: TGCGCCAGCAGCCAAGATCGAAGCGGGAGATCATACGAGCAGTACTTC

v_call: TRBV16
j_call: TRBJ2-3
clone_size: NA
d_call: TRBD2
cdr3_aa: CASSQFTGGTTDTQYF
cdr3_nt: TGTGCCAGCAGCCAATTTACGGGAGGTACCACAGATACGCAGTATTTT

v_call: TRBV4-3
j_call: TRBJ1-2
clone_size: NA
d_call: TRBD1
cdr3_aa: CASSQGQGFVGYTF
cdr3_nt: TGCGCCAGCAGCCAAGGACAGGGGTTTGTTGGCTACACCTTC

v_call: TRBV15
j_call: TRBJ2-7
clone_size: NA
d_call: TRBD2
cdr3_aa: CATSISTSGSSYEQYF
cdr3_nt: TGTGCCACCAGCATTTCGACTAGCGGGAGCTCCTACGAGCAGTACTTC

v_call: TRBV28
j_call: TRBJ2-7
clone_size: once
d_call: TRBD1
cdr3_aa: CASSFRPGDSATYEQYF
cdr3_nt: TGTGCCAGCAGTTTCAGACCAGGGGACAGCGCAACCTACGAGCAGTACTTC